This TCR beta chain stems from a study of cytomegalovirus exposure and HLA in healthy donors. Remarks on this clone: No antigen is known for it.

The CDR3 covers 16 residues. V was cut by 4 bases and J by 0 bases, with 15 bases left in between. Germline CDR1 LGHNA, CDR2 YSLEER. Points from the study as a whole: Three of the chains that were CMV-associated were confirmed in vitro to be specific for CMV antigens.

The repertoire was sequenced with immunoSEQ multiplex PCR; TCRdb's copy has only in-frame clones and lacks some. The sample records more than 90,000 clones, 93% being singletons. This sequence originates from a woman aged 25-40 years in good health and CMV-seropositive. The rearrangement links TRBV4-3 to TRBJ1-1, with a weak D call TRBD1 (5 bases). The sample was PBMCs. In nucleotides, the CDR3 is TGCGCCAGCAGCCCACGAGAGGGACTAATGAACACTGAAGCTTTCTTT. This translates into CASSPREGLMNTEAFF.